This passage covers 4 T cell receptor beta chains from one sample sequenced in a study of identifying expanded T cells in peripheral blood. Sequenced by immunoSEQ multiplex PCR; TCRdb stores in-frame clones only, minus some. Here the sample spans 95,000 to 100,000 clones, roughly 89% being singletons. The sample consisted of blood. The receptors derive from a person aged 18 to 70 in good health.

This chain connects TRBV19 to TRBJ2-7; D perhaps matches TRBD1 (6 bases). There are 16 residues in the CDR3. The V gene lost 4 bases and the J gene lost 6 bases, with 22 bases spanning the gap. The V gene's germline CDR1 is LNHDA and CDR2 SQIVND (reference sequence). CDR3 in DNA: TGTGCCAGTAGTAAGTCCCCGGGACACCTTCTAGGCGAGCAGTACTTC. This gives the protein CASSKSPGHLLGEQYF.

V is TRBV27 and J is TRBJ2-4, with 7 positions matching TRBD1. This CDR3 comprises 15 residues. CDR1 and CDR2 from the germline V gene are MNHEY and SMNVEV (reference sequence). J was trimmed by 1 base and V by 2 bases; bases with no gene match: 2. CDR3 in amino acids: CASSLTTGAKNIQYF. The CDR3 DNA sequence: TGTGCCAGCAGTTTAACGACAGGGGCCAAAAACATTCAGTACTTC.

The J gene is TRBJ2-7, the V gene TRBV2; perhaps D is TRBD1 or TRBD2 (5 bases each). The germline V and J ends were trimmed by 6 bases and 6 bases, with 21 bases remaining between them. CDR1 and CDR2 from the germline V gene are SNHLY and FYNNEI. There are 15 residues in the CDR3. The CDR3 DNA is TGTGCCAGCAGCTCGAAGTGGGGGTCTCGGGGCGAGCAGTACTTC. Translating gives CASSSKWGSRGEQYF.

The genes are TRBV2 and TRBJ1-6; a weak D match, TRBD1 (6 bases). Per germline, CDR1 SNHLY and CDR2 FYNNEI. Between the trimmed V and J ends, which lost 7 bases and 6 bases, there was a span of 16 bases. The CDR3 is 15 amino acids. For the CDR3, the DNA is TGTGCCAGCATCAACGGGGGGGCCGGTAATTCACCCCTCCACTTT. This translates into CASINGGAGNSPLHF.